The clone carrying this T cell receptor beta chain was counted only a few times. These data originate in a study of regulatory T cells in long-lasting Graves disease. Overall study context: In persistent Graves' disease, antithyroid drugs had been taken for over 5 years and TSH receptor antibodies stayed positive.

Time point denoted: persistent/refractory GD, antithyroid drugs over 5 years with positive TRAb. PBMCs provided the RNA from which the TCR library was made. Patients came through an endocrinology department, and that department was in Xi'an, China. V shed 4 bases and J 2 bases; nucleotides not matched to a gene: 7. Per the germline V gene, CDR1 is SGHTA and CDR2 is FQGNSA. This CDR3 comprises 15 residues. HTBI primers from iRepertoire and Arm-PCR of CDR3 regions yielded the TCR beta libraries. One entry per CDR3 protein, called by TCRdb with MiXCR from the multiplex PCR reads. Counted here are 500,000 to 800,000 distinct CDR3 sequences, 30% occurring once; the ten biggest clones make up roughly 40%.

The J gene is TRBJ2-7, the V gene TRBV7-2, with 8 bases matching TRBD2. Source: peripheral blood mononuclear cells (PBMCs), taken when the disease was refractory, from a patient treated with antithyroid drugs. The sequence was collected from a female donor with Graves disease. CDR3 amino acids: CASSYSGSVAYEQYF. For the CDR3, the DNA is TGTGCCAGCAGCTACAGCGGGAGTGTCGCCTACGAGCAGTACTTC.